Following are 6 T cell receptor beta chains from one sample sequenced in a study of type 1 regulatory T cells. No cognate antigen is known for these TCRs. In TCRdb, the reads were re-called with MiXCR into one record per CDR3 protein. Seen here are around 64,000 distinct CDR3 sequences, roughly 20% observed once, and the top ten hold 8.3%. Regarding the study as a whole: Compared with non-type 1 regulatory T cells, type 1 regulatory T cells showed a more restricted TCR repertoire.

Sequencing used cultured type 1 regulatory T (Tr1) cells, either the whole culture or a sorted fraction (not recorded which). The receptors shown here come from a human donor in good health.

This clonotype was observed at least ten times. The chain joins TRBV20-1 to TRBJ2-7; D may match TRBD1 or TRBD2 (5 bases each). The germline V gene has CDR1 DFQATT and CDR2 SNEGSKA (reference sequence). The CDR3 covers 16 residues. V was clipped by 1 base and J by 3 bases, with 19 bases between them. The CDR3 loop reads CSARGGTRARGYEQYF. The CDR3 nucleotides are TGCAGTGCTAGAGGAGGCACTAGAGCGAGGGGCTACGAGCAGTACTTC.

This clonotype was seen only a few times. The chain couples TRBV4-3 to TRBJ1-6; 7 bases fit TRBD1. The CDR3 totals 17 residues. Germline values: CDR1 LGHNA, CDR2 YSLEER. Unmatched junction bases numbered 2, after V lost 0 bases and J lost 0 bases. CDR3: CASSQEQGSSYNSPLHF. CDR3 bases: TGCGCCAGCAGCCAAGAACAGGGGAGCTCCTATAATTCACCCCTCCACTTT.

This chain uses TRBV7-9 with TRBJ2-7; the D gene is possibly TRBD1 (6 bases). This CDR3 has 14 residues. In germline, CDR1 is SEHNR, CDR2 FQNEAQ (reference sequence). V was trimmed by 6 bases and J by 2 bases, leaving 14 bases between them. CDR3: CASRPGVGTYEQYF. The CDR3 DNA reads TGTGCCAGCAGACCAGGGGTCGGGACCTACGAGCAGTACTTC.

This clonotype has a count of ten or more. V is TRBV6-5 and J is TRBJ1-3, with D unclear. V was shortened by 6 bases and J by 0 bases, with 9 bases between the two germline ends. The CDR3 has 14 residues. From germline, CDR1 is MNHEY and CDR2 SVGAGI. The CDR3 DNA reads as TGTGCCAGCAGAAACACCTTCTCTGGAAACACCATATATTTT. Translated: CASRNTFSGNTIYF.

This clonotype was counted only a few times. The gene calls are TRBV5-1 and TRBJ2-7; D possibly uses TRBD1 or TRBD2 (5 bases each). This CDR3 contains 16 residues. Trimming pared 0 bases from V and 7 bases from J, leaving 20 bases between. Germline CDR1 is SGHRS and CDR2 is YFSETQ. CDR3: CASSLVSGTGPAEQYF. The DNA of the CDR3 is TGCGCCAGCAGCTTGGTGTCTGGGACGGGACCGGCAGAGCAGTACTTC. Together with reference TRBV5-1 and TRBJ2-7, the CDR3 gives the full variable domain: KAGVTQTPRYLIKTRGQQVTLSCSPISGHRSVSWYQQTPGQGLQFLFEYFSETQRNKGNFPGRFSGRQFSNSRSEMNVSTLELGDSALYLCASSLVSGTGPAEQYFGPGTRLTVT.

This clonotype appeared many times. The chain links TRBV4-2 to TRBJ2-1, with no clear D. The CDR3 runs to 13 residues. Trimming pared 0 bases from V and 10 bases from J, leaving 10 bases between. From germline, CDR1 is LGHNA and CDR2 YNFKEQ. The CDR3 region has the DNA TGTGCCAGCAGCCAAGATAAACTGGGAGAGCAGTTCTTC. Amino acid sequence: CASSQDKLGEQFF.